This entry lists 11 T cell receptor beta chains sequenced from one sample in a study of CD8+CD57+ T cells in acquired aplastic anemia (dated by TCRdb to between 2018 and 2020). The sequencer was an Illumina HiSeq 2000. Profiling of TCR beta VDJ combinations and CDR3 sequences used genomic DNA as the template. In-frame beta chains were kept once TCRdb had trimmed the public reads at Q25 with fastp and called clones with MiXCR. Records with the same CDR3 protein are collapsed into one entry carrying the most frequent genes and DNA. The sample table contains roughly 50,000 distinct CDR3 sequences; only one count was recorded for over 60% of them. 30% to 40% of the sample is held by the ten biggest clonotypes. The material sequenced was sorted CD4+, CD8+, or CD8+CD57+ T cells (not recorded which) from PBMCs. Source of these receptors: a human donor in good health, serving as a control.

This clonotype turned up a few times. This rearrangement joins TRBV19 to TRBJ1-5; D gene ambiguous. V gave up 9 bases and J gave up 6 bases, with 15 bases separating them. The germline CDR1 and CDR2 sequences are LNHDA and SQIVND (reference sequence). The length of the CDR3 is 13 residues. The CDR3 DNA is TGTGCCAGCCGAACGGAAATCGGTCAGCCCCAGCATTTT. Translating gives CASRTEIGQPQHF. Full variable domain (outside the CDR3, taken from reference TRBV19 and TRBJ1-5): DGGITQSPKYLFRKEGQNVTLSCEQNLNHDAMYWYRQDPGQGLRLIYYSQIVNDFQKGDIAEGYSVSREKKESFPLTVTSAQKNPTAFYLCASRTEIGQPQHFGDGTRLSIL.

This clonotype appeared once. The genes are TRBV19 and TRBJ2-7; tentative D call: TRBD1 (6 bases). CDR1 is LNHDA and CDR2 is SQIVND in the germline V gene (reference sequence). V gave up 4 bases and J gave up 2 bases, with 12 bases separating them. This CDR3 has 14 residues. The CDR3 DNA reads as TGTGCCAGTAGTAACAACAGGGCGACCTACGAGCAGTACTTC. This translates into CASSNNRATYEQYF.

This clonotype was counted between two and nine times. The chain employs TRBV2 and TRBJ2-5; 10 bases are a match to TRBD1. CDR3 length: 14 residues. CDR1 and CDR2 (germline): SNHLY, FYNNEI. Trimming at V came to 0 bases and at J to 10 bases, leaving 5 bases not matched to a gene. The CDR3 here is CASSEAGTGVSQYF. The CDR3 DNA reads TGTGCCAGCAGTGAAGCCGGGACAGGGGTGAGCCAGTACTTC. The complete variable domain, with remaining parts taken from reference TRBV2 and TRBJ2-5, reads EPEVTQTPSHQVTQMGQEVILRCVPISNHLYFYWYRQILGQKVEFLVSFYNNEISEKSEIFDDQFSVERPDGSNFTLKIRSTKLEDSAMYFCASSEAGTGVSQYFGPGTRLLVL.

This sequence joins TRBV15 and TRBJ2-1; 10 bases are a match to TRBD1. This CDR3 is built from 15 residues. The J segment lost 7 bases and the V segment lost 1 base, leaving 4 bases of the junction unmatched. CDR1 and CDR2 (germline): LNHNV, YYDKDF (reference sequence). In DNA form, the CDR3 reads TGTGCCACCAGCAGAGCGTGGGACAGGGGAAATGAGCAGTTCTTC. This translates into CATSRAWDRGNEQFF. Together with reference TRBV15 and TRBJ2-1, the CDR3 gives the full variable domain: DAMVIQNPRYQVTQFGKPVTLSCSQTLNHNVMYWYQQKSSQAPKLLFHYYDKDFNNEADTPDNFQSRRPNTSFCFLDIRSPGLGDTAMYLCATSRAWDRGNEQFFGPGTRLTVL.

The chain joins TRBV24-1 to TRBJ2-3; 9 bases match TRBD2. Germline loops: CDR1 KGHDR, CDR2 SFDVKD. The CDR3 extends over 15 amino acids. The V segment lost 3 bases and the J segment 2 bases; nucleotides outside the gene matches: 2. The CDR3, as DNA: TGTGCCACCAGTGATCGGACTAGCGTCACAGATACGCAGTATTTT. Amino acids: CATSDRTSVTDTQYF.

The chain employs TRBV11-1 and TRBJ2-7, with 9 bases fitting TRBD2. Germline V gives CDR1 SGHAT, CDR2 FQDESV (reference sequence). The CDR3 length is 17 residues. J gave up 3 bases and V 0 bases, and 9 bases lay outside the gene matches. CDR3 region: CASSLAEGREGLYEQYF. In DNA, the CDR3 is TGTGCCAGCAGCTTAGCCGAGGGGCGGGAGGGCCTCTACGAGCAGTACTTC.

This clonotype has at least ten counts. This rearrangement joins TRBV24-1 to TRBJ2-3, with D perhaps matching TRBD2 (7 bases). V lost 5 bases and J lost 5, with 31 bases in between. This CDR3 has 20 amino acids. The V gene's germline CDR1 is KGHDR and CDR2 SFDVKD. CDR3 DNA sequence: TGTGCCACCAGTGGGGGGGGGGGACACGGACCCTCGGGGCATGGAGATACGCAGTATTTT. Its protein is CATSGGGGHGPSGHGDTQYF.

J is TRBJ1-1 and V is TRBV19; the D is unclear. Trimming stripped 5 bases from V and 1 base from J, with 11 bases between. The CDR3 runs to 14 residues. The V gene's germline CDR1 is LNHDA and CDR2 SQIVND (reference sequence). The DNA for the CDR3 is TGTGCCAGTAGTTACGGGAGATCGAACACTGAAGCTTTCTTT. It codes for CASSYGRSNTEAFF.

This clonotype has a single count. The chain combines TRBV24-1 with TRBJ2-3; possible D gene TRBD1, 6 bases. Deletions cut 1 base from V and 10 bases from J, with 11 bases between. This CDR3 contains 13 residues. Germline-derived CDR1 and CDR2 are KGHDR and SFDVKD. The CDR3 coding sequence is TGTGCCACCAGTGATTTCGGGACAACCTCGCAGTATTTT. This encodes CATSDFGTTSQYF.

In its sample, this clonotype was seen a few times. The chain recombines TRBV25-1 with TRBJ1-1; a weak D match, TRBD1 (6 bases). This CDR3 comprises 13 residues. Trimming removed 9 bases at V and 0 bases at J, with 11 bases between. Germline V CDR1 and CDR2: MGHDK, SYGVNS. CDR3 nucleotides: TGTGCCAGGTATACAGGGATGAACACTGAAGCTTTCTTT. Protein sequence: CARYTGMNTEAFF.

This clonotype has a handful of counts. Germline and junction disagree at one end, which may indicate a read error. The genes are TRBV11-1 and TRBJ2-1; TRBD2 might be the D (6 bases). The CDR3 loop spans 14 amino acids. Germline V lookup: CDR1 SGHAT, CDR2 FQDESV (reference sequence). This chain's CDR3 is CAGSLAVAYNEQLF. CDR3 coding DNA: TGTGCCGGCAGCTTAGCGGTGGCCTACAATGAGCAGCTCTTC.